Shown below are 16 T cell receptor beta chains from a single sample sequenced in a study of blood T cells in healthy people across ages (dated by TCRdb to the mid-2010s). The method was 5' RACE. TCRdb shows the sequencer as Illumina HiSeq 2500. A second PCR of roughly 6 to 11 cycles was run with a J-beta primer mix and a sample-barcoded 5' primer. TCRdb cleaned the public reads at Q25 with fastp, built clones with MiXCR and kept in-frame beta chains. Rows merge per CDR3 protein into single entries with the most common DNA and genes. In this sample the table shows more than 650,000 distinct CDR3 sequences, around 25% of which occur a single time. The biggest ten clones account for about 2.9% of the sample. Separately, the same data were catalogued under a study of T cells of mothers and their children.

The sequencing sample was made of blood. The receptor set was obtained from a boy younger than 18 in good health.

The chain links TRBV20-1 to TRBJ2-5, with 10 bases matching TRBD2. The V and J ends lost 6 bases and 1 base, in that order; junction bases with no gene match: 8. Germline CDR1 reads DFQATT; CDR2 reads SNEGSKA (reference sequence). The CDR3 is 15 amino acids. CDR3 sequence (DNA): TGCAGTGCAGAGCGCCCTAGCGGGGGCCAAGAGACCCAGTACTTC. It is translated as CSAERPSGGQETQYF.

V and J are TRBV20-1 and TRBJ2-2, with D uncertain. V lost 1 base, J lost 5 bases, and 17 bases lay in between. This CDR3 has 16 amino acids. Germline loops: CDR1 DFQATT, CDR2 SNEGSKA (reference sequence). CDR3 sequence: CSARGPGPLLTGELFF. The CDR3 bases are TGCAGTGCTAGAGGCCCAGGACCCCTCCTGACCGGGGAGCTGTTTTTT.

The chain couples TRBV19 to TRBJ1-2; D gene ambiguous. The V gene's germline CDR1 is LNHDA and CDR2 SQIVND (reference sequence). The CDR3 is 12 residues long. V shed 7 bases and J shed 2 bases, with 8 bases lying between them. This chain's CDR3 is CASIGTNYGYTF. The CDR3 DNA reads TGTGCCAGTATAGGAACCAACTATGGCTACACCTTC.

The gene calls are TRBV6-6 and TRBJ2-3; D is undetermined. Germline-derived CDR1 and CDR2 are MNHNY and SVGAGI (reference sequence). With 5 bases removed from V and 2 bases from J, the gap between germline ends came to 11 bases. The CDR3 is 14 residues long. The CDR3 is CASSGSADTDTQYF. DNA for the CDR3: TGTGCCAGCAGTGGGTCGGCGGACACAGATACGCAGTATTTT.

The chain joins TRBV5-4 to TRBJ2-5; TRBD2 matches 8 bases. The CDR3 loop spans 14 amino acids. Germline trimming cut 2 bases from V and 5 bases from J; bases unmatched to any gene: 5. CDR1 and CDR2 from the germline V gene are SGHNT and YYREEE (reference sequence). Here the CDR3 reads CASSFSGGYETQYF. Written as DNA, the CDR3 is TGTGCCAGCAGCTTCTCGGGGGGGTACGAGACCCAGTACTTC.

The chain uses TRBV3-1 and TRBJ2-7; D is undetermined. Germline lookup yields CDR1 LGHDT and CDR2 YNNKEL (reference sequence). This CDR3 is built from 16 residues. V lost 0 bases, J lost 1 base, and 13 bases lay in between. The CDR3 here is CASSQDVPGLSYEQYF. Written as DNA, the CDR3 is TGTGCCAGCAGCCAAGATGTACCGGGTTTGTCCTACGAGCAGTACTTC.

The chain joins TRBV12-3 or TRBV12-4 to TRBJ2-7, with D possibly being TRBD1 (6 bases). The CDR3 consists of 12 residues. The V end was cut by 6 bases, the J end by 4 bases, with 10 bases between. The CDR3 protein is CASREGHYEQYF. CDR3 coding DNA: TGTGCCAGCAGAGAGGGACATTACGAGCAGTACTTC.

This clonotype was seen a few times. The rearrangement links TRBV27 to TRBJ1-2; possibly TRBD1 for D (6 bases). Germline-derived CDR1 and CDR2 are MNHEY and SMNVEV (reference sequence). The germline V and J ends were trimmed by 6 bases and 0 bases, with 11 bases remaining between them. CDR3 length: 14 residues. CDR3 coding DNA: TGTGCCAGCAGCGCAGGACAGACTAACTATGGCTACACCTTC. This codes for CASSAGQTNYGYTF.

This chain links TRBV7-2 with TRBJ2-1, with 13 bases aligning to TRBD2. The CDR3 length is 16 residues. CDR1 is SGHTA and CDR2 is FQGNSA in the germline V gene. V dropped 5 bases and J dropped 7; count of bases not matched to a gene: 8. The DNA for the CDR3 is TGTGCCAGCAGCGACCGGACTAGCGGGAGTAATAATGAGCAGTTCTTC. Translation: CASSDRTSGSNNEQFF.

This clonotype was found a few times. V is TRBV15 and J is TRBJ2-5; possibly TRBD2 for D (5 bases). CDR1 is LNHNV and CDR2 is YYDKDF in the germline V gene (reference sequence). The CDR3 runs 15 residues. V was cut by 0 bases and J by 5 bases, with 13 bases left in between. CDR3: CATSRDQRASETQYF. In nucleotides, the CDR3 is TGTGCCACCAGCAGAGATCAGAGAGCTAGCGAGACCCAGTACTTC.

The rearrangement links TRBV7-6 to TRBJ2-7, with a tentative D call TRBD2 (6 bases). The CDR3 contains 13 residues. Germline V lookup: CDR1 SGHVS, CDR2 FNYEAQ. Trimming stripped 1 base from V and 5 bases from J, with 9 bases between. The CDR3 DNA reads TGTGCCAGCAGCTTAGGCTTAGCGGACGAGCAGTACTTC. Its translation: CASSLGLADEQYF.

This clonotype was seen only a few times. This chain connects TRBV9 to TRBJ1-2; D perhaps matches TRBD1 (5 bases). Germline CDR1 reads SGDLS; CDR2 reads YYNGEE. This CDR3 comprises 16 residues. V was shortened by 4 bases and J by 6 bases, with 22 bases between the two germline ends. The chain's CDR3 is CASSPGQGIGADGYTF. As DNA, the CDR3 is TGTGCCAGCAGCCCGGGGCAGGGAATTGGGGCCGATGGCTACACCTTC.

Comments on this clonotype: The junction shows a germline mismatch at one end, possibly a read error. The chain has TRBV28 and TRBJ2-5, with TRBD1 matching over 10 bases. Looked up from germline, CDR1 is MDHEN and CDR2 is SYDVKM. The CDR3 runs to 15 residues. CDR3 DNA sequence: TGTGCCAGCAGCTGGGGACAGGGGAGGGGAGAGACCCAATACTTC. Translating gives CASSWGQGRGETQYF.

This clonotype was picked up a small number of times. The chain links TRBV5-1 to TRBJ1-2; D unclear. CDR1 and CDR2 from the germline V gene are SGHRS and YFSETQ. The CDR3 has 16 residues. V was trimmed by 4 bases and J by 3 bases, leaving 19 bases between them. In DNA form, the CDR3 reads TGCGCCAGCAGCCGAACGGACGGCCGACCCCACTATGGCTACACCTTC. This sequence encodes CASSRTDGRPHYGYTF.

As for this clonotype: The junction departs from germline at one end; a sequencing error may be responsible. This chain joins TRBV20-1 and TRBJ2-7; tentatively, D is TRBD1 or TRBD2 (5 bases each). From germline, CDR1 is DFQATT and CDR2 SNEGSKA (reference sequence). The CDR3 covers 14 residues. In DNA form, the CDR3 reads TGCAGTGCTAGTATGGGGGAAGGTTTATACGAGCATTACTTC. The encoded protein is CSASMGEGLYEHYF.

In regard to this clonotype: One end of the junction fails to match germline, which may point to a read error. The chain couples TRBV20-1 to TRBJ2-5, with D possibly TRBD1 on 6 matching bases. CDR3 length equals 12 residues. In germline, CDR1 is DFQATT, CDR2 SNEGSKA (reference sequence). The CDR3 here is CSAAGEFYGGFF. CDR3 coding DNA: TGCAGTGCGGCAGGGGAATTTTACGGTGGGTTCTTC.